Following are 27 T cell receptor beta chains from one sample sequenced in a study of blood T cell repertoires in COVID-19. Method: immunoSEQ multiplex PCR; TCRdb's copy keeps in-frame clones and lacks some. The table records about 380,000 clones, almost 90% of them present only once. Material: peripheral blood. The receptors stem from a man aged 18 to 29 with active or convalescent COVID-19.

The chain joins TRBV6-2 or TRBV6-3 to TRBJ1-5; TRBD1 is a possible D gene (5 bases). Germline CDR1 is MNHEY and CDR2 is SVGEGT. V lost 3 bases and J lost 5, with 14 bases in between. The length of the CDR3 is 15 residues. The CDR3 spells CASSYTGTMDQPQHF. CDR3 sequence (DNA): TGTGCCAGCAGTTATACGGGGACTATGGATCAGCCCCAGCATTTT.

The chain is built from TRBV6-2 or TRBV6-3 and TRBJ2-7, with 10 bases that match TRBD1. This CDR3 comprises 15 residues. Germline assignment: CDR1 MNHEY and CDR2 SVGEGT. The J segment lost 6 bases and the V segment lost 5 bases, leaving 10 bases of the junction unmatched. This chain's CDR3 is CASSNAGTGVAEQYF. The CDR3 DNA is TGTGCCAGCAGTAACGCCGGGACAGGGGTGGCCGAGCAGTACTTC.

The chain couples TRBV27 to TRBJ1-5; 9 bases are a match to TRBD1. This CDR3 is built from 16 residues. J gave up 6 bases and V 5 bases, and 11 bases lay outside the gene matches. CDR1 MNHEY and CDR2 SMNVEV come from the germline V gene (reference sequence). Here the CDR3 DNA reads TGTGCCAGCAGTCCCATGGACAGGGGATCGTTTCAGCCCCAGCATTTT. Protein sequence: CASSPMDRGSFQPQHF.

V usage is TRBV19 and J usage is TRBJ2-3; tentative D call: TRBD1 (7 bases). CDR1 LNHDA and CDR2 SQIVND come from the germline V gene (reference sequence). Deletions cut 8 bases from V and 0 bases from J, with 18 bases between. This CDR3 has 16 amino acids. In DNA form, the CDR3 reads TGTGCCAGTCGGTCCCCAGGGGGGCTTAGCACAGATACGCAGTATTTT. It codes for CASRSPGGLSTDTQYF.

CDR3 region: CASSQNSGASTDTQYF. As DNA, the CDR3 is TGTGCCAGCAGCCAGAATAGCGGGGCGAGCACAGATACGCAGTATTTT. The chain couples TRBV3-1 (or the pseudogene TRBV3-2) to TRBJ2-3; 8 bases are shared with TRBD2. This CDR3 has 16 residues. The V gene end was trimmed by 3 bases and the J gene end by 0 bases; junction bases not matched to a gene: 5. Germline V gene lookup returns CDR1 LGHDT and CDR2 YNNKEL (reference sequence).

V gene TRBV6-6 combines with J gene TRBJ2-7; D is uncertain. V shed 2 bases and J shed 1 base, with 3 bases lying between them. The CDR3 spans 12 residues. Germline lookup yields CDR1 MNHNY and CDR2 SVGAGI (reference sequence). The CDR3 spells CASSYPSYEQYF. DNA of the CDR3: TGTGCCAGCAGTTACCCGTCCTACGAGCAGTACTTC.

CDR3 coding DNA: TGTGCCAGCAGTGAATATTGGGGGGAGCATGAGCAGTTCTTC. Protein: CASSEYWGEHEQFF. This sequence joins TRBV25-1 and TRBJ2-1; possibly TRBD2 for D (6 bases). CDR1 is MGHDK, CDR2 SYGVNS, per germline. This CDR3 contains 14 residues. V dropped 0 bases and J dropped 8 bases, with 11 bases sitting between them. Looking up the rest from reference TRBV25-1 and TRBJ2-1 gives the full variable domain: EADIYQTPRYLVIGTGKKITLECSQTMGHDKMYWYQQDPGMELHLIHYSYGVNSTEKGDLSSESTVSRIRTEHFPLTLESARPSHTSQYLCASSEYWGEHEQFFGPGTRLTVL.

This chain uses TRBV6-2 or TRBV6-3 with TRBJ1-5; D call uncertain. There are 15 residues in the CDR3. V shed 5 bases and J shed 2 bases, with 13 bases lying between them. Germline assignment: CDR1 MNHEY and CDR2 SVGEGT. The CDR3, as DNA: TGTGCCAGCAGTCGAGAGGGTTCGGGCAATCAGCCCCAGCATTTT. Protein sequence: CASSREGSGNQPQHF.

The chain is built from TRBV27 and TRBJ2-6; no clear D. V lost 2 bases, J lost 0 bases, and 14 bases lay in between. Germline CDR1 MNHEY, CDR2 SMNVEV (reference sequence). CDR3 length: 18 amino acids. The CDR3 spells CASSLGSKPSSGANVLTF. Here the CDR3 DNA reads TGTGCCAGCAGTTTAGGTAGCAAACCTAGCTCTGGGGCCAACGTCCTGACTTTC.

This clone was seen just once. The V gene is TRBV30, the J gene TRBJ2-2, with 9 bases lining up with TRBD1. J was trimmed by 4 bases and V by 5 bases; bases with no gene match: 2. Germline V gives CDR1 GTSNPN, CDR2 SVGIG (reference sequence). CDR3 length: 13 amino acids. The CDR3 DNA reads TGTGCCTGGGGGACAGGGCGCACCGGGGAGCTGTTTTTT. Protein sequence: CAWGTGRTGELFF. Filled out from reference TRBV30 and TRBJ2-2, the complete variable domain reads SQTIHQWPATLVQPVGSPLSLECTVEGTSNPNLYWYRQAAGRGLQLLFYSVGIGQISSEVPQNLSASRPQDRQFILSSKKLLLSDSGFYLCAWGTGRTGELFFGEGSRLTVL.

The J gene is TRBJ2-5, the V gene TRBV12-3 or TRBV12-4; 7 bases are a match to TRBD1. This CDR3 contains 13 residues. V was clipped by 6 bases and J by 5 bases; unmatched bases: 6. The CDR3: CASSETGMETQYF. CDR3 sequence (DNA): TGTGCCAGCAGCGAGACAGGGATGGAGACCCAGTACTTC.

The chain combines TRBV19 with TRBJ1-4; D perhaps matches TRBD1 (6 bases). V lost 6 bases, J lost 11 bases, and 16 bases lay in between. The germline gives CDR1 LNHDA, CDR2 SQIVND (reference sequence). The CDR3 totals 13 residues. The CDR3 loop is CASRVQGSRKLFF. CDR3 coding DNA: TGTGCCAGTAGGGTCCAGGGGAGTCGGAAACTGTTTTTT.

The chain joins TRBV6-5 to TRBJ2-2; D perhaps matches TRBD2 (6 bases). This CDR3 spans 14 amino acids. CDR1 and CDR2 from the germline V gene are MNHEY and SVGAGI. V was clipped by 7 bases and J by 4 bases, with 13 bases between them. The CDR3 here is CASTLGLRTGELFF. Written as DNA, the CDR3 is TGTGCCAGCACGCTGGGACTGCGCACCGGGGAGCTGTTTTTT.

As to this clone: Mismatch with germline at one junction end may stem from a read error. The rearrangement uses TRBV6-5 and TRBJ1-5, with 8 bases aligning to TRBD1. The germline V gene has CDR1 MNHEY and CDR2 SVGAGI. The CDR3 runs to 11 residues. Here the CDR3 reads CLDRANQPQHF. The CDR3 nucleotides are TGCCTGGACAGGGCTAATCAGCCCCAGCATTTT.

The chain couples TRBV11-2 to TRBJ2-3; D remains unclear. This CDR3 comprises 16 residues. Germline V lookup: CDR1 SGHAT, CDR2 FQNNGV. The germline V and J ends were trimmed by 5 bases and 1 base, with 16 bases remaining between them. The CDR3 DNA sequence: TGTGCCAGCAGCCCAAACAGCCCCGGTGGCACAGATACGCAGTATTTT. Residues: CASSPNSPGGTDTQYF.

This clone appeared once. The V and J genes are TRBV4-3 and TRBJ2-3; D unclear. Germline V gene lookup returns CDR1 LGHNA and CDR2 YSLEER. This CDR3 is 17 amino acids long. With 0 bases removed from V and 1 base from J, the gap between germline ends came to 14 bases. The CDR3 protein is CASSQDRHTVGTDTQYF. The CDR3 nucleotides read TGCGCCAGCAGCCAAGACCGACATACCGTTGGCACAGATACGCAGTATTTT.

The chain carries TRBV28 and TRBJ2-1, with TRBD1 identical over 9 bases. The CDR3 totals 15 residues. CDR1 MDHEN and CDR2 SYDVKM come from the germline V gene. The junction had 5 bases not matched to a gene; V was cut back by 7 bases and J by 1 base. CDR3: CASTQTGGSYNEQFF. As DNA, the CDR3 is TGTGCCAGCACCCAGACAGGGGGTTCCTACAATGAGCAGTTCTTC.

The V call is TRBV6-2 or TRBV6-3, the J call TRBJ2-1, with TRBD2 matching 14 bases. The germline V gene has CDR1 MNHEY and CDR2 SVGEGT. V dropped 6 bases and J dropped 0; count of bases not matched to a gene: 7. The CDR3 spans 18 residues. Here the CDR3 DNA reads TGTGCCAGCAGCACCTGGACTAGCGGGAGGAGCTCCTACAATGAGCAGTTCTTC. Its protein is CASSTWTSGRSSYNEQFF.

The rearrangement links TRBV28 to TRBJ1-2; D remains ambiguous. Trimming left V 5 bases short and J 2 bases short, with 9 bases between. The CDR3 runs to 13 residues. Germline-derived CDR1 and CDR2 are MDHEN and SYDVKM. CDR3 amino acids: CASSGLANYGYTF. The CDR3 nucleotides read TGTGCCAGCAGTGGACTCGCCAACTATGGCTACACCTTC.

The chain combines TRBV30 with TRBJ1-1; TRBD1 might be the D (5 bases). V was clipped by 4 bases and J by 5 bases, with 14 bases between them. Per germline, CDR1 GTSNPN and CDR2 SVGIG (reference sequence). The CDR3 has 13 amino acids. The CDR3 DNA follows: TGTGCCTGGAACCCCCGGAGGGGAACTGAAGCTTTCTTT. Translation: CAWNPRRGTEAFF.

This chain joins TRBV27 and TRBJ2-5, with 7 positions matching TRBD1. The germline CDR1 and CDR2 sequences are MNHEY and SMNVEV (reference sequence). This CDR3 contains 14 residues. V shed 6 bases and J 2 bases; nucleotides not matched to a gene: 6. CDR3 sequence (DNA): TGTGCCAGCAGAATGACAGGGAGTCAAGAGACCCAGTACTTC. It is translated as CASRMTGSQETQYF.

V usage is TRBV11-2 and J usage is TRBJ1-1; 7 bases are a match to TRBD1. V lost 5 bases to trimming and J lost 4 bases; unmatched junction nucleotides: 4. The germline gives CDR1 SGHAT, CDR2 FQNNGV. The CDR3 spans 13 residues. The CDR3 is CASSLTGATEAFF. DNA of the CDR3: TGTGCCAGCAGCCTTACAGGGGCCACTGAAGCTTTCTTT.

DNA of the CDR3: TGTGCCAGCAGTCTTAGTAACAGGCGGGGGGGGTCATGGGAGCAGTACTTC. It is translated as CASSLSNRRGGSWEQYF. This chain uses TRBV6-6 with TRBJ2-7; 9 nucleotides line up with TRBD2. This CDR3 contains 17 residues. CDR1 and CDR2 from the germline V gene are MNHNY and SVGAGI (reference sequence). V gave up 5 bases and J gave up 7 bases; unmatched junction bases: 18.

This clone has a single count. J is TRBJ2-7 and V is TRBV6-6; 12 nucleotides match TRBD2. Germline trimming cut 5 bases from V and 2 bases from J; bases unmatched to any gene: 10. There are 17 residues in the CDR3. Germline V gives CDR1 MNHNY, CDR2 SVGAGI (reference sequence). CDR3 region: CASSHAGTSGLTYEQYF. For the CDR3, the DNA is TGTGCCAGCAGTCACGCCGGGACTAGCGGGCTCACCTACGAGCAGTACTTC.

The genes are TRBV5-1 and TRBJ1-2; no firm D call. Germline values: CDR1 SGHRS, CDR2 YFSETQ. This CDR3 has 14 residues. The V and J ends lost 6 bases and 1 base respectively, with 13 bases between them. The CDR3 region is CASTSSSGNYGYTF. Written as DNA, the CDR3 is TGCGCCAGCACCTCTTCGTCGGGTAACTATGGCTACACCTTC.

The genes are TRBV2 and TRBJ1-4; D might be TRBD1 (5 bases). The CDR3 spans 15 residues. The V gene's germline CDR1 is SNHLY and CDR2 FYNNEI. Trimming shortened V by 6 bases and J by 0 bases, and 11 bases separated the two germline ends. For the CDR3, the DNA is TGTGCCAGCAGGATGTGGGGGGCAACTAATGAAAAACTGTTTTTT. Its translation: CASRMWGATNEKLFF.

The chain couples TRBV27 to TRBJ2-5, with 9 bases aligning to TRBD2. The trim removed 1 base at V and 4 bases at J, leaving 7 bases unmatched. The CDR3 sequence is 16 residues long. The germline gives CDR1 MNHEY, CDR2 SMNVEV (reference sequence). The CDR3 nucleotides read TGTGCCAGCAGTTTATTACTAGCGGGTGGGCGAGAGACCCAGTACTTC. Its translation is CASSLLLAGGRETQYF.